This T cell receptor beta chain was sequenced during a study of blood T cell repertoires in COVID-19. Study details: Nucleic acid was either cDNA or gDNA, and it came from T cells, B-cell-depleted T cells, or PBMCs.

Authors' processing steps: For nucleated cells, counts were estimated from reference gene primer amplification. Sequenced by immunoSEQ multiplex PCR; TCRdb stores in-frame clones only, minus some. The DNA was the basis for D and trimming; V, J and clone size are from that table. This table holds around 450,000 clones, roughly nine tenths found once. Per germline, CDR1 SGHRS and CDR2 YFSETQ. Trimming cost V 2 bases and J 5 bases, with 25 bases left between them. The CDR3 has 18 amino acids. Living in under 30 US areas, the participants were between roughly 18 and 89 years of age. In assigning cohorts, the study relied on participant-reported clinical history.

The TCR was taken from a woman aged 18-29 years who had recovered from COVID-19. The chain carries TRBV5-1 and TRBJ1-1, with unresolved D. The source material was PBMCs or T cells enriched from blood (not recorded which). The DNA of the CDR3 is TGCGCCAGCAGCTTTGGCGGCTCAAGCCAAGCCGTTGGGACTGAAGCTTTCTTT. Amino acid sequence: CASSFGGSSQAVGTEAFF.